A single sample gave rise to the 27 T cell receptor beta chains below, sequenced in a study of control samples from healthy donors and cancer patients. Here immunoSEQ multiplex PCR was the method, and the copy in TCRdb shows in-frame clones only, minus some. The sample shows roughly 90,000 clones, roughly nine tenths of them seen only once. Material for sequencing was PBMCs. Receptor source: a woman between 50 and 59 years old with colorectal cancer.

This chain links TRBV9 with TRBJ2-6, with D tentatively TRBD1 (6 bases). The V gene's germline CDR1 is SGDLS and CDR2 YYNGEE. The CDR3 totals 16 residues. Trimming took off 3 bases at V and 4 bases at J, with 14 bases between the two ends. CDR3 nucleotides: TGTGCCAGCAGCGACCGACAGGACAGCGGGGCCAACGTCCTGACTTTC. It specifies CASSDRQDSGANVLTF.

J is TRBJ1-1 and V is TRBV29-1; D ambiguous. The length of the CDR3 is 10 residues. V shed 3 bases and J shed 9 bases, with 8 bases lying between them. Germline loops: CDR1 SQVTM, CDR2 ANQGSEA. The CDR3 here is CSVDYLKAFF. For the CDR3, the DNA is TGCAGCGTTGACTACTTGAAAGCTTTCTTT.

The chain links TRBV10-3 to TRBJ1-2, with 8 bases fitting TRBD1. The ends lost 7 bases at V and 4 bases at J; junction bases unmatched: 8. Germline assignment: CDR1 ENHRY and CDR2 SYGVKD. This CDR3 has 14 amino acids. The CDR3 DNA follows: TGTGCCATCACCGTGGACAGGGTTGGCTATGGCTACACCTTC. Its translation is CAITVDRVGYGYTF.

The genes are TRBV7-8 and TRBJ1-6, with 8 bases identical to TRBD1. Germline V gene sequence: CDR1 SGHVS, CDR2 FQNEAQ. Trimming cost V 8 bases and J 3 bases; bases outside gene matches: 0. The CDR3 runs 13 residues. Written as DNA, the CDR3 is TGTGCCAGCGGACAGGGCTATAATTCACCCCTCCACTTT. The encoded protein is CASGQGYNSPLHF.

The chain recombines TRBV7-7 with TRBJ2-3, with a tentative D call TRBD2 (5 bases). Germline assignment: CDR1 SSHAT and CDR2 FNYEAQ (reference sequence). This CDR3 has 12 amino acids. CDR3 nucleotide sequence: TGTGCGGCCGGGGAGCCGGGGGATACGCAGTATTTT. The encoded protein is CAAGEPGDTQYF.

The V and J genes are TRBV7-2 and TRBJ2-5, with a possible D match to TRBD1 (6 bases). V dropped 1 base and J dropped 3 bases, with 15 bases sitting between them. The CDR3 is made up of 16 amino acids. Germline V lookup: CDR1 SGHTA, CDR2 FQGNSA. CDR3 DNA sequence: TGTGCCAGCAGCTTAGTTCCAGGGACATTCAAAGAGACCCAGTACTTC. It is translated as CASSLVPGTFKETQYF.

This clone was found once. The rearrangement joins TRBV2 to TRBJ2-5; perhaps TRBD1 as D (5 bases). Germline values: CDR1 SNHLY, CDR2 FYNNEI. V was shortened by 9 bases and J by 5 bases, with 16 bases between the two germline ends. This CDR3 is 13 amino acids long. CDR3 bases: TGTGCCAGTCGGCCAGGGTTTCGGGAGACCCAGTACTTC. Translated, it gives CASRPGFRETQYF.

The count of this clone is one. The rearrangement links TRBV18 to TRBJ1-2, with a weak D call TRBD1 (6 bases). CDR1 KGHSH and CDR2 LQKENI come from the germline V gene. The germline V and J ends were trimmed by 3 bases and 1 base, with 15 bases remaining between them. This CDR3 comprises 16 residues. For the CDR3, the DNA is TGTGCCAGCTCACCTACAGGGTCGTCCCATAACTATGGCTACACCTTC. This sequence encodes CASSPTGSSHNYGYTF. The full variable domain, completed using reference TRBV18 and TRBJ1-2, is NAGVMQNPRHLVRRRGQEARLRCSPMKGHSHVYWYRQLPEEGLKFMVYLQKENIIDESGMPKERFSAEFPKEGPSILRIQQVVRGDSAAYFCASSPTGSSHNYGYTFGSGTRLTVV.

The V gene is TRBV7-2, the J gene TRBJ2-2; 9 bases agree with TRBD2. The CDR3 is made up of 16 amino acids. Trimming removed 5 bases from V and 1 base from J; junction bases left unmatched: 5. The germline gives CDR1 SGHTA, CDR2 FQGNSA. The CDR3 DNA reads as TGTGCCAGCAGCGCCGGACTAGCGCGGAACACCGGGGAGCTGTTTTTT. Its translation: CASSAGLARNTGELFF.

The chain is built from TRBV6-1 and TRBJ2-4, with a tentative D call TRBD1 (5 bases). Germline V gene lookup returns CDR1 MNHNS and CDR2 SASEGT. This CDR3 region has 19 residues. Trimming shortened V by 0 bases and J by 0 bases, and 18 bases separated the two germline ends. CDR3 amino acids: CASSEAVRVIPLAKNIQYF. In DNA, the CDR3 is TGTGCCAGCAGTGAAGCGGTCAGGGTCATACCCTTAGCCAAAAACATTCAGTACTTC.

CDR3 DNA: TGTGCCAGCAGCTTATTAGCGGGGGCGGCCTACAATGAGCAGTTCTTC. It specifies CASSLLAGAAYNEQFF. This chain uses TRBV7-3 with TRBJ2-1; 9 bases line up with TRBD2. CDR1 is SGHTA and CDR2 is FQGTGA in the germline V gene. Trimming removed 2 bases from V and 2 bases from J; junction bases left unmatched: 4. CDR3 length equals 16 residues.

The chain recombines TRBV18 with TRBJ1-2; D gene uncertain. The CDR3 consists of 13 residues. Germline V lookup: CDR1 KGHSH, CDR2 LQKENI. V was cut by 6 bases and J by 2 bases, with 10 bases left in between. CDR3 region: CASSQTENYGYTF. CDR3 DNA: TGTGCCAGCTCCCAAACAGAAAACTATGGCTACACCTTC.

The rearrangement uses TRBV7-8 and TRBJ2-7; the D gene is possibly TRBD1 (6 bases). Per the germline V gene, CDR1 is SGHVS and CDR2 is FQNEAQ. The V and J ends lost 5 bases and 3 bases respectively, with 11 bases between them. This CDR3 contains 13 residues. CDR3 nucleotide sequence: TGTGCCAGCAGCCGGGACACCCTCTACGAGCAGTACGTC. It yields the protein CASSRDTLYEQYV.

The rearrangement joins TRBV6-5 to TRBJ1-4; D gene unclear. The V end was cut by 3 bases, the J end by 0 bases, with 5 bases between. This CDR3 is 14 amino acids long. Germline V gene sequence: CDR1 MNHEY, CDR2 SVGAGI. The DNA for the CDR3 is TGTGCCAGCAGTTATGGTACAACTAATGAAAAACTGTTTTTT. As protein: CASSYGTTNEKLFF.

In its sample, this clone was seen once. The V and J genes are TRBV5-1 and TRBJ2-2, with D hard to call. Trimming took 0 bases from V and 6 from J, leaving 15 bases between them. Germline CDR1 and CDR2: SGHRS and YFSETQ. The CDR3 contains 16 residues. The CDR3 loop reads CASSLEGMGGAGELFF. The CDR3 DNA follows: TGCGCCAGCAGCTTGGAAGGGATGGGTGGTGCCGGGGAGCTGTTTTTT.

The chain links TRBV6-5 to TRBJ2-7; D perhaps matches TRBD1 (6 bases). Per the germline V gene, CDR1 is MNHEY and CDR2 is SVGAGI. Deletions cut 6 bases from V and 2 bases from J, with 17 bases between. The CDR3 contains 15 residues. In nucleotides, the CDR3 is TGTGCCAGCAGACAAAACCGGGACAAGCCCTACGAGCAGTACGTC. The encoded protein is CASRQNRDKPYEQYV.

V gene TRBV6-6 combines with J gene TRBJ2-2; TRBD1 is a possible D gene (5 bases). CDR3 size: 15 residues. Trimming removed 5 bases at V and 0 bases at J, with 10 bases between. Germline-derived CDR1 and CDR2 are MNHNY and SVGAGI (reference sequence). The CDR3 reads CASSPGQANTGELFF. The DNA of the CDR3 is TGTGCCAGCAGTCCCGGACAAGCGAACACCGGGGAGCTGTTTTTT.

The chain is built from TRBV6-6 and TRBJ2-1, with D maybe TRBD1 (6 bases). CDR1 is MNHNY, CDR2 SVGAGI, per germline (reference sequence). Trimming left V 5 bases short and J 7 bases short, with 24 bases between. The CDR3 has 17 residues. The chain's CDR3 is CASSPKGGPTSGNEQFF. In DNA form, the CDR3 reads TGTGCCAGCAGTCCTAAAGGGGGTCCAACCTCAGGAAATGAGCAGTTCTTC.

This clone was seen more than once but under ten times. CDR3 amino acids: CSVVSGDTEAFF. The CDR3 DNA is TGCAGCGTTGTATCGGGGGACACTGAAGCTTTCTTT. The rearrangement uses TRBV29-1 and TRBJ1-1; D is possibly TRBD1 (5 bases). CDR3 size: 12 residues. CDR1 SQVTM and CDR2 ANQGSEA come from the germline V gene. Trimming took 4 bases from V and 3 from J, leaving 9 bases between them.

V usage is TRBV3-1 (or the pseudogene TRBV3-2) and J usage is TRBJ2-5; D assignment may be TRBD1 or TRBD2 (5 bases each). This CDR3 has 14 residues. Trimming stripped 2 bases from V and 4 bases from J, with 11 bases between. Germline lookup yields CDR1 LGHDT and CDR2 YNNKEL (reference sequence). The DNA of the CDR3 is TGTGCCAGCAGCCAATCTGGGACCCGAGAGACCCAGTACTTC. Amino acid sequence: CASSQSGTRETQYF.

The chain combines TRBV12-5 with TRBJ1-2, with D possibly being TRBD1 (5 bases). The V and J ends lost 6 bases and 6 bases respectively, with 11 bases between them. The CDR3 runs 12 residues. The V gene's germline CDR1 is LGHNT and CDR2 FRNRAP. The CDR3 loop is CASGPAGDGYTF. The CDR3 DNA reads TGTGCTAGTGGCCCCGCGGGGGATGGCTACACCTTC. Using reference TRBV12-5 and TRBJ1-2 for the parts outside the CDR3, the full variable domain is DARVTQTPRHKVTEMGQEVTMRCQPILGHNTVFWYRQTMMQGLELLAYFRNRAPLDDSGMPKDRFSAEMPDATLATLKIQPSEPRDSAVYFCASGPAGDGYTFGSGTRLTVV.

This chain uses TRBV5-4 with TRBJ2-2, with 7 bases identical to TRBD1. CDR3 length: 14 amino acids. The ends lost 0 bases at V and 4 bases at J; junction bases unmatched: 0. CDR1 SGHNT and CDR2 YYREEE come from the germline V gene (reference sequence). CDR3 loop: CASSLAGGTGELFF. CDR3 coding DNA: TGTGCCAGCAGCTTGGCAGGGGGCACCGGGGAGCTGTTTTTT.

This chain uses TRBV2 with TRBJ1-1; a weak D match, TRBD1 (5 bases). The CDR3 contains 14 residues. The V end lost 4 bases, the J end lost 6 bases, and 15 bases lay between the germline ends. Germline V lookup: CDR1 SNHLY, CDR2 FYNNEI. CDR3 sequence reads: CASSVQGGESEAFF. In DNA form, the CDR3 reads TGTGCCAGCAGTGTCCAGGGCGGGGAGTCTGAAGCTTTCTTT.

The chain has TRBV5-1 and TRBJ2-7, with D unclear. The CDR3 is 14 amino acids. The germline gives CDR1 SGHRS, CDR2 YFSETQ. V was trimmed by 0 bases and J by 4 bases, leaving 11 bases between them. CDR3: CASSLGTATYEQYV. CDR3 in DNA: TGCGCCAGCAGCTTGGGGACGGCTACTTACGAGCAGTACGTC.

This clone has only a few counts. The chain carries TRBV7-3 and TRBJ2-1, with 10 bases aligning to TRBD2. This CDR3 has 15 residues. V lost 2 bases and J lost 5; bases outside the gene matches: 3. The germline gives CDR1 SGHTA, CDR2 FQGTGA. CDR3 in amino acids: CASSLGLAENNEQFF. Here the CDR3 DNA reads TGTGCCAGCAGCTTAGGACTAGCGGAAAACAATGAGCAGTTCTTC. The variable domain in full, with the rest retrieved from reference TRBV7-3 and TRBJ2-1, is GAGVSQTPSNKVTEKGKYVELRCDPISGHTALYWYRQSLGQGPEFLIYFQGTGAADDSGLPNDRFFAVRPEGSVSTLKIQRTERGDSAVYLCASSLGLAENNEQFFGPGTRLTVL.

The chain links TRBV10-3 to TRBJ2-3, with D maybe TRBD2 (6 bases). V shed 6 bases and J shed 1 base, with 17 bases lying between them. The CDR3 totals 16 residues. Germline values: CDR1 ENHRY, CDR2 SYGVKD. The CDR3 here is CAISTAGGDGTDTQYF. In DNA form, the CDR3 reads TGTGCCATCAGCACCGCGGGCGGGGACGGCACAGATACGCAGTATTTT.

The rearrangement uses TRBV25-1 and TRBJ1-6; TRBD1 matches 8 bases. V shed 6 bases, J shed 9 bases, and the junction held 16 bases outside the gene matches. Germline V gene data show CDR1 as MGHDK and CDR2 as SYGVNS. This CDR3 comprises 17 residues. The CDR3 DNA follows: TGTGCCAGCAGCCCAGGTCTTAACAGGGGGGACGGTTCACCCCTCCACTTT. Its protein is CASSPGLNRGDGSPLHF.